The 27 T cell receptor beta chains reported below all come from one sample, sequenced in a study of OX40 agonist ivuxolimab in advanced cancers. Profiling relied on immunoSEQ multiplex PCR, and the TCRdb table lists in-frame clones only, not all of them. The sample holds 75,000 to 80,000 clones, roughly 80% seen once. This specimen was CD4+ or CD8+ T cells sorted from blood, taken in a trial of the OX40 agonist ivuxolimab. All receptors derive from an adult with an advanced solid tumor such as melanoma, head and neck, liver or kidney cancer.

The chain links TRBV10-3 to TRBJ2-5; possibly TRBD1 or TRBD2 for D (6 bases each). The DNA matches TRBJ2-7 better at its end, which makes the J call doubtful. CDR3 size: 13 residues. Germline-derived CDR1 and CDR2 are ENHRY and SYGVKD. The CDR3 loop reads CAISDGGPYEQYF. The CDR3 DNA sequence: TGTGCCATCAGTGACGGGGGCCCCTACGAGCAGTACTTC.

The V call is TRBV2, the J call TRBJ2-7; 9 bases line up with TRBD1. Trimming cost V 6 bases and J 6 bases; bases outside gene matches: 12. The germline gives CDR1 SNHLY, CDR2 FYNNEI. The CDR3 extends over 15 amino acids. CDR3: CASRPSRTGEGEQYF. The CDR3 DNA is TGTGCCAGCAGACCAAGCCGGACAGGGGAGGGCGAGCAGTACTTC. The whole variable domain, filled in from reference TRBV2 and TRBJ2-7, reads EPEVTQTPSHQVTQMGQEVILRCVPISNHLYFYWYRQILGQKVEFLVSFYNNEISEKSEIFDDQFSVERPDGSNFTLKIRSTKLEDSAMYFCASRPSRTGEGEQYFGPGTRLTVT.

The gene calls are TRBV5-1 and TRBJ2-1; D gene uncertain. V was shortened by 0 bases and J by 4 bases, with 8 bases between the two germline ends. The CDR3 covers 14 residues. In germline, CDR1 is SGHRS, CDR2 YFSETQ. The CDR3 loop reads CASSLATVYNEQFF. The CDR3 nucleotides are TGCGCCAGCAGCTTGGCCACAGTATACAATGAGCAGTTCTTC.

The chain recombines TRBV5-4 with TRBJ2-7, with no clear D. This CDR3 has 12 amino acids. V lost 1 base to trimming and J lost 2 bases, with 4 bases between them. Per germline, CDR1 SGHNT and CDR2 YYREEE (reference sequence). CDR3 region: CASSLRPYEQYF. For the CDR3, the DNA is TGTGCCAGCAGCTTGCGTCCCTACGAGCAGTACTTC. Full variable domain (outside the CDR3, taken from reference TRBV5-4 and TRBJ2-7): ETGVTQSPTHLIKTRGQQVTLRCSSQSGHNTVSWYQQALGQGPQFIFQYYREEENGRGNFPPRFSGLQFPNYSSELNVNALELDDSALYLCASSLRPYEQYFGPGTRLTVT.

The chain links TRBV11-1 to TRBJ2-7, with 7 bases identical to TRBD2. Germline CDR1 reads SGHAT; CDR2 reads FQDESV (reference sequence). The V and J ends lost 2 bases and 5 bases, in that order; junction bases with no gene match: 3. This CDR3 is 13 amino acids long. The CDR3 coding sequence is TGTGCCAGCAGCTTACATCGGGGGGACGAGCAGTACTTC. It specifies CASSLHRGDEQYF.

This clone was observed a single time. This chain uses TRBV11-2 with TRBJ2-2; weak D call: TRBD1 (5 bases). The length of the CDR3 is 17 residues. Trimming removed 1 base from V and 6 bases from J, with 18 bases in between. CDR1 is SGHAT and CDR2 is FQNNGV in the germline V gene. The CDR3 loop is CASSLALGQGSAGELFF. The CDR3, as DNA: TGTGCCAGCAGCTTAGCCTTGGGGCAGGGTTCGGCCGGGGAGCTGTTTTTT.

This chain connects TRBV7-2 to TRBJ1-5, with TRBD1 identical over 8 bases. The V and J ends lost 3 bases and 0 bases, in that order; junction bases with no gene match: 1. The CDR3 is 15 amino acids. CDR1 is SGHTA, CDR2 FQGNSA, per germline. The CDR3, as DNA: TGTGCCAGCAGCTTTGACAGGGGTAGCAATCAGCCCCAGCATTTT. Its protein is CASSFDRGSNQPQHF.

This clone was picked up one time. The chain combines TRBV7-3 with TRBJ2-1; D call uncertain. Germline CDR1 and CDR2: SGHTA and FQGTGA. This CDR3 has 14 residues. Trimming removed 1 base from V and 7 bases from J, with 11 bases in between. As DNA, the CDR3 is TGTGCCAGCAGCTTAAAGTCTAGTAGTAATGAGCAGTTCTTC. The encoded protein is CASSLKSSSNEQFF.

The rearrangement uses TRBV7-2 and TRBJ2-7; D gene unclear. Trimming removed 5 bases at V and 6 bases at J, with 14 bases between. This CDR3 spans 13 amino acids. Germline CDR1 and CDR2: SGHTA and FQGNSA. The CDR3 region has the DNA TGTGCCAGCAGCCCTCGGAACACGCCCGAGCAGTACTTC. Residues: CASSPRNTPEQYF.

This chain connects TRBV14 to TRBJ2-7; D is undetermined. CDR1 and CDR2 from the germline V gene are SGHDN and FVKESK. Between the trimmed V and J ends, which lost 0 bases and 0 bases, there was a span of 12 bases. This CDR3 is built from 16 residues. CDR3 region: CASSQDGRGASYEQYF. The CDR3 DNA follows: TGTGCCAGCAGCCAAGATGGCCGAGGAGCCTCCTACGAGCAGTACTTC.

The J gene is TRBJ2-7, the V gene TRBV6-6; D unclear. Germline values: CDR1 MNHNY, CDR2 SVGAGI (reference sequence). The CDR3 is 11 amino acids. Trimming shortened V by 8 bases and J by 2 bases, and 7 bases separated the two germline ends. The CDR3 is CASENAYEQYF. The CDR3 DNA follows: TGTGCCAGCGAGAACGCCTACGAGCAGTACTTC.

This clone was recorded only once. In DNA form, the CDR3 reads TGTGCCAGCAGCTACCCCCCCGGACAGGTCGCCACTGAAGCTTTCTTT. Translated: CASSYPPGQVATEAFF. This chain connects TRBV7-9 to TRBJ1-1; TRBD1 matches 7 bases. With 4 bases clipped from V and 4 bases from J, the junction kept 12 bases outside the gene matches. The CDR3 loop spans 16 amino acids. The germline V gene has CDR1 SEHNR and CDR2 FQNEAQ (reference sequence).

The CDR3 DNA reads as TGTGCCAGCAGGTCTCTAGCGGTCCCCTACGAGCAGTACTTC. Amino acids: CASRSLAVPYEQYF. The chain is built from TRBV27 and TRBJ2-7; 7 nucleotides line up with TRBD2. V lost 6 bases, J lost 2 bases, and 7 bases stayed unmatched. Germline-derived CDR1 and CDR2 are MNHEY and SMNVEV (reference sequence). This CDR3 contains 14 residues.

A few counts support this clone. The chain uses TRBV4-2 and TRBJ2-7; D is possibly TRBD1 (5 bases). The germline gives CDR1 LGHNA, CDR2 YNFKEQ. Trimming removed 4 bases at V and 2 bases at J, with 12 bases between. The CDR3 consists of 14 residues. The CDR3 nucleotides are TGTGCCAGCAGCCGAGAGACCAGGGCCTACGAGCAGTACTTC. This translates into CASSRETRAYEQYF.

The V call is TRBV5-1, the J call TRBJ2-3, with D hard to call. The germline CDR1 and CDR2 sequences are SGHRS and YFSETQ. With 4 bases removed from V and 0 bases from J, the gap between germline ends came to 3 bases. The CDR3 spans 12 residues. This CDR3 reads CASSLSTDTQYF. CDR3 sequence (DNA): TGCGCCAGCAGCCTAAGCACAGATACGCAGTATTTT.

The table lists this clone with a few counts. This rearrangement joins TRBV2 to TRBJ1-1; no clear D. Germline CDR1 SNHLY, CDR2 FYNNEI. V lost 10 bases, J lost 2 bases, and 14 bases lay in between. CDR3 length equals 13 residues. CDR3 residues: CATLAQPNTEAFF. The CDR3, as DNA: TGTGCCACCCTGGCGCAGCCCAACACTGAAGCTTTCTTT.

The chain combines TRBV6-1 with TRBJ2-5; D unclear. The CDR3 sequence is 13 residues long. Germline V lookup: CDR1 MNHNS, CDR2 SASEGT. Between the trimmed V and J ends, which lost 6 bases and 0 bases, there was a span of 8 bases. CDR3 protein: CASRDTYQETQYF. In DNA, the CDR3 is TGTGCCAGCAGAGACACGTACCAAGAGACCCAGTACTTC.

The V gene is TRBV27, the J gene TRBJ1-3; 11 nucleotides agree with TRBD1. The CDR3 runs to 15 residues. Losses at the gene ends were 4 bases for V and 3 bases for J; bases not matched to a gene: 2. Germline V gene sequence: CDR1 MNHEY, CDR2 SMNVEV (reference sequence). The CDR3 DNA is TGTGCCAGCAGTTCGGGACAGGGGGTTGGAAACACCATATATTTT. Translated, it gives CASSSGQGVGNTIYF.

The rearrangement uses TRBV11-3 and TRBJ2-7, with D possibly being TRBD2 (5 bases). CDR3 length equals 16 residues. Germline values: CDR1 SGHNT, CDR2 YENEEA. The V end lost 0 bases, the J end lost 3 bases, and 15 bases lay between the germline ends. The CDR3: CASSLDLAQGFYEQYF. CDR3 DNA sequence: TGTGCCAGCAGCTTAGATCTAGCCCAAGGATTCTACGAGCAGTACTTC. Combining the CDR3 with reference TRBV11-3 and TRBJ2-7 gives the whole variable domain EAGVVQSPRYKIIEKKQPVAFWCNPISGHNTLYWYLQNLGQGPELLIRYENEEAVDDSQLPKDRFSAERLKGVDSTLKIQPAELGDSAVYLCASSLDLAQGFYEQYFGPGTRLTVT.

CDR3: CASSLRSEGTEAFF. The CDR3 DNA reads TGTGCCAGCAGCCTCAGGAGCGAAGGAACTGAAGCTTTCTTT. The chain couples TRBV11-3 to TRBJ1-1; D ambiguous. CDR1 is SGHNT, CDR2 YENEEA, per germline. V lost 5 bases and J lost 5, with 15 bases in between. The CDR3 covers 14 residues.

The chain uses TRBV6-6 and TRBJ2-7, with TRBD1 as a possible D gene (6 bases). Germline V CDR1 and CDR2: MNHNY, SVGAGI (reference sequence). The V and J ends lost 2 bases and 2 bases respectively, with 10 bases between them. The CDR3 covers 14 residues. CDR3 in amino acids: CASSYIGTTYEQYF. The CDR3, as DNA: TGTGCCAGCAGTTACATCGGGACAACCTACGAGCAGTACTTC.

This chain links TRBV6-1 with TRBJ2-1, with TRBD1 as a possible D gene (6 bases). The germline CDR1 and CDR2 sequences are MNHNS and SASEGT. The CDR3 extends over 15 amino acids. Trimming cost V 2 bases and J 3 bases, with 11 bases left between them. CDR3 region: CASSEMGADYNEQFF. Written as DNA, the CDR3 is TGTGCCAGCAGTGAAATGGGGGCCGACTACAATGAGCAGTTCTTC.

This clone was counted only a few times. The CDR3 DNA follows: TGTGCCAGCAGGGAAGGAAACCAAGAGACCCAGTACTTC. Translated: CASREGNQETQYF. The chain has TRBV27 and TRBJ2-5, with D unresolved. Germline V gene data show CDR1 as MNHEY and CDR2 as SMNVEV (reference sequence). The CDR3 covers 13 residues. With 6 bases removed from V and 0 bases from J, the gap between germline ends came to 8 bases.

In DNA, the CDR3 is TGTGCCAGCAAAACGGTAGCGGGGCAGTACAATGAGCAGTTCTTC. Its translation: CASKTVAGQYNEQFF. The chain joins TRBV6-5 to TRBJ2-1; 8 nucleotides match TRBD2. The junction had 9 bases not matched to a gene; V was cut back by 7 bases and J by 4 bases. Germline CDR1 MNHEY, CDR2 SVGAGI. The CDR3 spans 15 residues.

This chain links TRBV4-2 with TRBJ1-6; D not certain. CDR1 is LGHNA, CDR2 YNFKEQ, per germline. The CDR3 loop spans 15 amino acids. V was cut by 0 bases and J by 4 bases, with 7 bases left in between. CDR3 coding DNA: TGTGCCAGCAGCCAAGATCGCCCATATAATTCACCCCTCCACTTT. Protein sequence: CASSQDRPYNSPLHF.

The rearrangement links TRBV5-4 to TRBJ2-1, with 10 nucleotides matching TRBD2. Germline CDR1 and CDR2: SGHNT and YYREEE (reference sequence). The ends lost 0 bases at V and 7 bases at J; junction bases unmatched: 10. The CDR3 runs to 17 residues. The CDR3 protein is CASSLVGSGGSNNEQFF. CDR3 DNA sequence: TGTGCCAGCAGCTTGGTGGGTAGCGGGGGGAGTAATAATGAGCAGTTCTTC.

The V call is TRBV11-2, the J call TRBJ1-1; no clear D gene. The CDR3 consists of 15 residues. CDR1 is SGHAT and CDR2 is FQNNGV in the germline V gene. V lost 2 bases, J lost 0 bases, and 10 bases lay in between. Here the CDR3 DNA reads TGTGCCAGCAGCTTAATACCCAATTTGAACACTGAAGCTTTCTTT. Its translation is CASSLIPNLNTEAFF.